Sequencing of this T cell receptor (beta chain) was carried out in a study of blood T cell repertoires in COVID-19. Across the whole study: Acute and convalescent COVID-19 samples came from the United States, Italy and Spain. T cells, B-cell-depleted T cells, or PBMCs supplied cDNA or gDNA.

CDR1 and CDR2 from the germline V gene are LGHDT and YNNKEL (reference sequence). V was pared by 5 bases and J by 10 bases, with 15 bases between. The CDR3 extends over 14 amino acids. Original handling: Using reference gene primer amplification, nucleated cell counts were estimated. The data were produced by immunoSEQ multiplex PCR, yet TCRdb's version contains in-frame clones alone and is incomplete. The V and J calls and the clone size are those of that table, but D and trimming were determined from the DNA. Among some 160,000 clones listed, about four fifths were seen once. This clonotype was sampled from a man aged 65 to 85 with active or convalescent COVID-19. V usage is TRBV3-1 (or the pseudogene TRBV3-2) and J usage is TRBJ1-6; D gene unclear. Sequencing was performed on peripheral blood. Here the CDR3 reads CASSARGEGSPLHF. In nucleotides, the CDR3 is TGTGCCAGCAGCGCCCGCGGGGAGGGATCACCCCTCCACTTT.